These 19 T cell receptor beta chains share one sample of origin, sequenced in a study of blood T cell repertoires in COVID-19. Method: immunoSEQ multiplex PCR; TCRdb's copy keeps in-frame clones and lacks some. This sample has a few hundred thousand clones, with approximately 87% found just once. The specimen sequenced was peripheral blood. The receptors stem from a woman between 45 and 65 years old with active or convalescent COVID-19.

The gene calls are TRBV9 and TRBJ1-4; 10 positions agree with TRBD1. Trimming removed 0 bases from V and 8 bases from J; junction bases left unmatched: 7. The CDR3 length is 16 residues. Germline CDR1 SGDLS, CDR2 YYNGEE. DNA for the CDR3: TGTGCCAGCAGCGTAGACTCGGGACAGGGGCGAGAAAAACTGTTTTTT. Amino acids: CASSVDSGQGREKLFF.

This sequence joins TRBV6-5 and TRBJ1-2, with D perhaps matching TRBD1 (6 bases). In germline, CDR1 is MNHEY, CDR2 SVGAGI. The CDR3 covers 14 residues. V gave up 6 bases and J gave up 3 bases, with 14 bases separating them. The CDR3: CASRAQGPHYGYTF. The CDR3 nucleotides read TGTGCCAGCAGGGCACAGGGCCCTCACTATGGCTACACCTTC.

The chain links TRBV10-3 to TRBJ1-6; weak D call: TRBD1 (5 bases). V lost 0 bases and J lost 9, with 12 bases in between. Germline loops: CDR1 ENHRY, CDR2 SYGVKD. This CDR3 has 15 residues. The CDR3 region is CAISESFNGGSPLHF. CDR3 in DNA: TGTGCCATCAGTGAGTCGTTCAACGGGGGTTCACCCCTCCACTTT.

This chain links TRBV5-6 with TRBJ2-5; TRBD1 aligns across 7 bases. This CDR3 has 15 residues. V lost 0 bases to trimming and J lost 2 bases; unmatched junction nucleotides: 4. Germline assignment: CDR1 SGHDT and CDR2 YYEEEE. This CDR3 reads CASSLGGQAQETQYF. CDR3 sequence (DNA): TGTGCCAGCAGCTTGGGAGGACAGGCACAAGAGACCCAGTACTTC.

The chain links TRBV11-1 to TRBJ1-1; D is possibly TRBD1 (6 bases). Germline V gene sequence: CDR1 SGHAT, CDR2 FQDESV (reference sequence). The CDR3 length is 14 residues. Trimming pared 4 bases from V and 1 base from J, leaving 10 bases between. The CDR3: CASSSQTGNTEAFF. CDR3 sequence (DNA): TGTGCCAGCAGCTCGCAGACAGGGAACACTGAAGCTTTCTTT. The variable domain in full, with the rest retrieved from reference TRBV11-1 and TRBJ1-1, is EAEVAQSPRYKITEKSQAVAFWCDPISGHATLYWYRQILGQGPELLVQFQDESVVDDSQLPKDRFSAERLKGVDSTLKIQPAELGDSAMYLCASSSQTGNTEAFFGQGTRLTVV.

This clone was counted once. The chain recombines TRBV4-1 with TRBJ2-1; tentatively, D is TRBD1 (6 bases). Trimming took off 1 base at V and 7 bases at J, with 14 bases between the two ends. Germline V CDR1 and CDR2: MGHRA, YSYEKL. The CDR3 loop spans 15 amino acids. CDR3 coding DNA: TGCGCCAGCAGCCAAGTCGCAGGGGATGGTAATGAGCAGTTCTTC. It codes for CASSQVAGDGNEQFF.

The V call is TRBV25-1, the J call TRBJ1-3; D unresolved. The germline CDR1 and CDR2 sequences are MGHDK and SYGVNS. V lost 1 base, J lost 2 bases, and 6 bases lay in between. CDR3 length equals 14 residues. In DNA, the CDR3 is TGTGCCAGCAGTGAATCAACAGCTGGAAACACCATATATTTT. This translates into CASSESTAGNTIYF.

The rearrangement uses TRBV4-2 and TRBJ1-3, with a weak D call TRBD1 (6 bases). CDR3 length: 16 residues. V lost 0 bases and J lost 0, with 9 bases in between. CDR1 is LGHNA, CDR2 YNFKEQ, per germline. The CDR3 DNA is TGTGCCAGCAGCCAAGACTCGGACAGCTCTGGAAACACCATATATTTT. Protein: CASSQDSDSSGNTIYF.

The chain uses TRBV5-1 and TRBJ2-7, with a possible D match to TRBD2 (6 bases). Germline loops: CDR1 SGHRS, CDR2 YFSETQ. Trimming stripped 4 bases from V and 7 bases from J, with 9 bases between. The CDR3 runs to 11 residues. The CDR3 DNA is TGCGCCAGCAGCCGGGGGAGGGAGCAGTACTTC. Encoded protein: CASSRGREQYF.

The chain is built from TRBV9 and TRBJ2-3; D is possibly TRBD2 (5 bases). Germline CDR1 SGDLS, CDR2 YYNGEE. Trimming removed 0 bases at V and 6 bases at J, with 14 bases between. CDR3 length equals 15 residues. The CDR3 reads CASSVEGAPGDTQYF. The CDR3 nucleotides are TGTGCCAGCAGCGTAGAAGGAGCCCCGGGGGATACGCAGTATTTT.

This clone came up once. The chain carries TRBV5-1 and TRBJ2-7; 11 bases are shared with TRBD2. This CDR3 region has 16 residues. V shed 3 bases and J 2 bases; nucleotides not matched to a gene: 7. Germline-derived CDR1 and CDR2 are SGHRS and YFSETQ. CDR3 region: CASSSYGLAGAYEQYF. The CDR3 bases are TGCGCCAGCAGCTCCTACGGACTAGCGGGCGCCTACGAGCAGTACTTC.

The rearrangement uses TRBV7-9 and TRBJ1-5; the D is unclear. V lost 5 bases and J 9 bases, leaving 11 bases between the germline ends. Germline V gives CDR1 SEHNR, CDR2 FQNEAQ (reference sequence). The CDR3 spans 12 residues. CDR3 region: CASSPRSGPQHF. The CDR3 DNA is TGTGCCAGCAGCCCGCGAAGTGGGCCCCAGCATTTT.

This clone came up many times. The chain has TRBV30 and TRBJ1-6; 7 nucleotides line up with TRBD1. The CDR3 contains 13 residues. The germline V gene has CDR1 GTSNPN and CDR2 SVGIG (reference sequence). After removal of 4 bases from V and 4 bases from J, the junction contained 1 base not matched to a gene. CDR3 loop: CAWTGGYNSPLHF. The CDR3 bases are TGTGCCTGGACAGGGGGTTATAATTCACCCCTCCACTTT.

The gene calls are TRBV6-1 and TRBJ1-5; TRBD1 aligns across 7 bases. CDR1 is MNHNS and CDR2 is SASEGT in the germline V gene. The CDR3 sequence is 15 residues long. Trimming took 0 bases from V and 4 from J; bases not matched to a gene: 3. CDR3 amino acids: CASSEALGQNQPQHF. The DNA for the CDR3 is TGTGCCAGCAGTGAAGCGCTGGGACAGAATCAGCCCCAGCATTTT.

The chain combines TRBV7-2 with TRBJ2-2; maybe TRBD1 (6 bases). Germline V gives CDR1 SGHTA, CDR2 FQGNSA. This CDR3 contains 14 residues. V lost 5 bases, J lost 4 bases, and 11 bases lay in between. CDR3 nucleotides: TGTGCCAGCAGCCGTTTAGGGGGCACCGGGGAGCTGTTTTTT. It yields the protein CASSRLGGTGELFF.

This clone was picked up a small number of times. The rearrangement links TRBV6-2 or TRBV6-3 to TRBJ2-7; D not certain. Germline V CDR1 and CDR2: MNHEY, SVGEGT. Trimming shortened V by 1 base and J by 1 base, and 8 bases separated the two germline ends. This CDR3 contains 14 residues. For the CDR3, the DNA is TGTGCCAGCAGTTACTTCCAGGAATCCTACGAGCAGTACTTC. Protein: CASSYFQESYEQYF.

As DNA, the CDR3 is TGTGCCAGCAGTGGCCCGGGACAGGGGCTCGACGAGCAGTACTTC. Translation: CASSGPGQGLDEQYF. V usage is TRBV9 and J usage is TRBJ2-7; 10 bases are shared with TRBD1. The junction had 10 bases not matched to a gene; V was cut back by 5 bases and J by 5 bases. The CDR3 spans 15 residues. Per germline, CDR1 SGDLS and CDR2 YYNGEE.

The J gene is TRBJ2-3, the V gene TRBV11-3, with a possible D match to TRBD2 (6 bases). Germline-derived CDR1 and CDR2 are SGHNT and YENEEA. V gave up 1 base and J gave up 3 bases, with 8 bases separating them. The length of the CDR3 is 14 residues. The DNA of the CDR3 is TGTGCCAGCAGCTTAGGGACTACAACAGATACGCAGTATTTT. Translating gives CASSLGTTTDTQYF.

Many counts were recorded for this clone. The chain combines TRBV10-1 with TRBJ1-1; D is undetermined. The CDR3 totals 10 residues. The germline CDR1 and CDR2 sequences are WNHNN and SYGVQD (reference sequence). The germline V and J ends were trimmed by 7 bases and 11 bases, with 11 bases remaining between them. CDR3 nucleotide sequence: TGCGCCAGCAAGGAGTTGAGGGCTTTCTTT. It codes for CASKELRAFF.